The clone carrying this T cell receptor beta chain was seen a handful of times. Library preparation tagged each individual cDNA molecule with a unique molecular identifier. MiXCR, run by TCRdb on the RACE reads, gives a single entry per CDR3 protein. Among nearly 55,000 distinct CDR3 sequences listed, around 9.4% were seen once. Described time point: patch test 2, 6 weeks after DPC sensitization. Documented treatment: therapeutic diphenylcyclopropenone sensitization with weekly scalp DPC. This entry comes from a study of human T cells and chemical hapten exposure. Study-wide background: Sensitization applied 2% DPC to approximately 2 cm by approximately 2 cm of upper inner arm skin. Predominantly women, the patients had alopecia areata, totalis or universalis. Readings were taken at 6 days from patch tests that had applied 0.01% DPC to the upper back.

Sample: whole blood, taken in connection with sensitization to the hapten diphenylcyclopropenone (DPC). The receptor was derived from a woman aged 45 to 65 with alopecia areata. Some clones in this sample may be carry-over from other donors' samples.

CDR3 sequence: CASSQVAGSYSPLHF. The CDR3, as DNA: TGCGCCAGCAGCCAAGTGGCCGGGTCATATTCACCCCTCCACTTT. The chain joins TRBV4-1 to TRBJ1-6; D remains ambiguous. The CDR3 runs 15 residues. V gave up 1 base and J gave up 8 bases, with 12 bases separating them. CDR1 MGHRA and CDR2 YSYEKL come from the germline V gene.